A single sample gave rise to the 13 T cell receptor beta chains below, sequenced in a study of blood T cell repertoires in COVID-19. The data were produced by immunoSEQ multiplex PCR, yet TCRdb's version contains in-frame clones alone and is incomplete. The table has about 40,000 clones, about nine tenths seen once. What was sequenced was peripheral blood. The receptor set was obtained from a man aged 65 to 85 with active COVID-19.

The chain links TRBV7-9 to TRBJ1-1; D might be TRBD1 (6 bases). Deletions cut 2 bases from V and 4 bases from J, with 23 bases between. CDR1 and CDR2 (germline): SEHNR, FQNEAQ (reference sequence). The length of the CDR3 is 18 residues. The chain's CDR3 is CASSLFGRARRGGTEAFF. The CDR3 DNA sequence: TGTGCCAGCAGCTTATTTGGGAGGGCCCGAAGAGGGGGCACTGAAGCTTTCTTT.

The rearrangement uses TRBV5-5 and TRBJ2-1, with a possible D match to TRBD2 (6 bases). Trimming took 1 base from V and 4 from J, leaving 15 bases between them. Germline V gene data show CDR1 as SGHKS and CDR2 as YYEKEE (reference sequence). The CDR3 has 16 residues. The chain's CDR3 is CASSLSPGTLYNEQFF. The CDR3 DNA reads as TGTGCCAGCAGCTTGTCTCCGGGGACTTTATACAATGAGCAGTTCTTC.

The chain joins TRBV19 to TRBJ2-3, with 8 bases matching TRBD1. Germline loops: CDR1 LNHDA, CDR2 SQIVND (reference sequence). The CDR3 is made up of 15 amino acids. V lost 3 bases and J lost 3; bases outside the gene matches: 5. The CDR3 bases are TGTGCCAGTAGTATTCGGGACAGGAGGACAGATACGCAGTATTTT. Translated, it gives CASSIRDRRTDTQYF.

This clone was picked up a small number of times. V and J are TRBV20-1 and TRBJ2-7; 8 nucleotides agree with TRBD1. This CDR3 has 18 residues. The V gene's germline CDR1 is DFQATT and CDR2 SNEGSKA (reference sequence). V was pared by 3 bases and J by 0 bases, with 16 bases of the junction left unmatched. The CDR3 loop reads CSASGNTGRQGSSYEQYF. The CDR3 DNA sequence: TGCAGTGCTAGTGGTAATACGGGGAGACAGGGGAGCTCCTACGAGCAGTACTTC.

The CDR3 spells CASGLARQGGETQYF. CDR3 bases: TGTGCTAGTGGTTTGGCCCGACAGGGGGGGGAGACCCAGTACTTC. The chain carries TRBV12-5 and TRBJ2-5; 9 nucleotides agree with TRBD1. Per the germline V gene, CDR1 is LGHNT and CDR2 is FRNRAP. V was clipped by 1 base and J by 5 bases; unmatched bases: 5. The CDR3 is 15 residues long.

This clone has only one observation. This rearrangement joins TRBV28 to TRBJ2-7; TRBD2 might be the D (5 bases). CDR3 length equals 11 residues. V lost 4 bases, J lost 6 bases, and 7 bases lay in between. Germline CDR1 and CDR2: MDHEN and SYDVKM. The CDR3 nucleotides are TGTGCCAGCAGTTCACGGGGCGAGCAGTACTTC. This codes for CASSSRGEQYF.

V is TRBV4-2 and J is TRBJ2-3; the D gene is possibly TRBD1 (6 bases). The CDR3 sequence is 16 residues long. The germline V and J ends were trimmed by 1 base and 5 bases, with 16 bases remaining between them. Germline CDR1 is LGHNA and CDR2 is YNFKEQ. CDR3 loop: CASSQVPGQVKDTQYF. The CDR3 coding sequence is TGTGCCAGCAGCCAAGTACCGGGACAAGTTAAAGATACGCAGTATTTT.

The rearrangement uses TRBV5-1 and TRBJ1-2; TRBD1 matches 9 bases. Trimming took 3 bases from V and 4 from J; bases not matched to a gene: 7. The CDR3 is 15 amino acids. CDR1 is SGHRS and CDR2 is YFSETQ in the germline V gene. The CDR3 sequence: CASSYGTGKGYGYTF. CDR3 sequence (DNA): TGCGCCAGCAGCTACGGGACAGGGAAGGGCTATGGCTACACCTTC.

CDR3 residues: CASSLRGNTEAFF. The DNA for the CDR3 is TGTGCCAGCAGTTTAAGGGGGAACACTGAAGCTTTCTTT. This sequence joins TRBV12-3 or TRBV12-4 and TRBJ1-1, with TRBD1 as a possible D gene (5 bases). Trimming stripped 2 bases from V and 1 base from J, with 5 bases between. The CDR3 is 13 amino acids.

This sequence joins TRBV5-8 and TRBJ1-1; 7 bases map to TRBD1. CDR3 length: 15 residues. Germline CDR1 is SGHTS and CDR2 is YDEGEE. Losses at the gene ends were 0 bases for V and 4 bases for J; bases not matched to a gene: 6. As DNA, the CDR3 is TGTGCCAGCAGCTTGGCCATCAGGACAGGCACTGAAGCTTTCTTT. Protein product: CASSLAIRTGTEAFF.

This clone was detected a few times. This chain uses TRBV4-2 with TRBJ2-7; TRBD2 might be the D (5 bases). Per the germline V gene, CDR1 is LGHNA and CDR2 is YNFKEQ. Trimming removed 1 base from V and 0 bases from J, with 7 bases in between. This CDR3 contains 14 residues. CDR3 protein: CASSQVRDSYEQYF. CDR3 bases: TGTGCCAGCAGCCAAGTCCGGGACTCCTACGAGCAGTACTTC.

The count of this clone is one. An end of the junction does not agree with germline; a read error may underlie this. The chain uses TRBV7-7 and TRBJ2-3, with D uncertain. CDR1 is SSHAT, CDR2 FNYEAQ, per germline (reference sequence). The CDR3 contains 20 residues. The CDR3: CASSLHLPSGRFLTTDTQYF. Written as DNA, the CDR3 is TGTGCTAGCAGCTTACACCTCCCGTCAGGCAGATTCCTTACTACAGATACGCAGTATTTT. The full variable domain, with the rest looked up from reference TRBV7-7 and TRBJ2-3, is GAGVSQSPRYKVTKRGQDVTLRCDPISSHATLYWYQQALGQGPEFLTYFNYEAQPDKSGLPSDRFSAERPEGSISTLTIQRTEQRDSAMYRCASSLHLPSGRFLTTDTQYFGPGTRLTVL.

The chain carries TRBV7-3 and TRBJ2-1; D gene unclear. V was trimmed by 5 bases and J by 5 bases, leaving 10 bases between them. Germline V lookup: CDR1 SGHTA, CDR2 FQGTGA. This CDR3 has 13 amino acids. Here the CDR3 reads CASSASQDNEQFF. CDR3 bases: TGTGCCAGCAGCGCATCACAAGACAATGAGCAGTTCTTC.